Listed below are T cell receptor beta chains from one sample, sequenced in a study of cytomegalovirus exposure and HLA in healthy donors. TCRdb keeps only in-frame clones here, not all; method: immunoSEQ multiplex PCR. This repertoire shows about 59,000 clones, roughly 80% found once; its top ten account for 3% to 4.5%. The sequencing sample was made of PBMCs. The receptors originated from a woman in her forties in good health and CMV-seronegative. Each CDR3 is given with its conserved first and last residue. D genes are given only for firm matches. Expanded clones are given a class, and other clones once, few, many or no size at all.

CDR3 DNA: TGTGCCACCTCGGCTATCCTAGACAATGAGCAGTTCTTC
CDR3 protein: CATSAILDNEQFF
D gene: NA
clone size: few
J gene: TRBJ2-1
V gene: TRBV28

CDR3 DNA: TGTGCTAGCAGTCACACCCGGGACTCTGGCGAGCAGTTCTTC
CDR3 protein: CASSHTRDSGEQFF
D gene: NA
clone size: NA
J gene: TRBJ2-1
V gene: TRBV7-7

CDR3 DNA: TGTGCCAGCAGCCCCCGGGGGTGGGGGACTAATGAAAAACTGTTTTTT
CDR3 protein: CASSPRGWGTNEKLFF
D gene: NA
clone size: NA
J gene: TRBJ1-4
V gene: TRBV7-2

CDR3 DNA: TGTGCCAGCAGCGGACGTACAGGGATGGTCTACAATGAGCAGTTCTTC
CDR3 protein: CASSGRTGMVYNEQFF
D gene: NA
clone size: NA
J gene: TRBJ2-1
V gene: TRBV9

CDR3 DNA: TGCGCCAGCAGCTCCCAACCGGGAGGACAAGAGACCCAGTACTTC
CDR3 protein: CASSSQPGGQETQYF
D gene: TRBD2
clone size: NA
J gene: TRBJ2-5
V gene: TRBV5-1

CDR3 DNA: TGTGCCAGCAGTTTATTGGGACTAGCGGGATGGGTAGATACGCAGTATTTT
CDR3 protein: CASSLLGLAGWVDTQYF
D gene: TRBD2
clone size: NA
J gene: TRBJ2-3
V gene: TRBV27

CDR3 DNA: TGTGCCAGCAGCCCTTTCCCCGGGGGCTCTGGAAACACCATATATTTT
CDR3 protein: CASSPFPGGSGNTIYF
D gene: NA
clone size: NA
J gene: TRBJ1-3
V gene: TRBV9

CDR3 DNA: TGCGCCAGCAGCTTGGGACTTGGACAGGGGGCCTACAATGAGCAGTTCTTC
CDR3 protein: CASSLGLGQGAYNEQFF
D gene: TRBD1
clone size: NA
J gene: TRBJ2-1
V gene: TRBV5-1

CDR3 DNA: TGCGCCAGCAGCGTCAGCGGGAGTTTTACCGGGGAGCTGTTTTTT
CDR3 protein: CASSVSGSFTGELFF
D gene: TRBD2
clone size: NA
J gene: TRBJ2-2
V gene: TRBV5-1

CDR3 DNA: TGTGCCAGCAGGGCTCAGGATCAGCCCCAGCATTTT
CDR3 protein: CASRAQDQPQHF
D gene: NA
clone size: NA
J gene: TRBJ1-5
V gene: TRBV6-1

CDR3 DNA: TGTGCCAGCGCAGGACTAGCGGGAAACTACGAGCAGTACTTC
CDR3 protein: CASAGLAGNYEQYF
D gene: TRBD2
clone size: few
J gene: TRBJ2-7
V gene: TRBV27

CDR3 DNA: TGTGCCAGCAGCGTAGCGACTAGCGGGAGATCCGGAGATACGCAGTATTTT
CDR3 protein: CASSVATSGRSGDTQYF
D gene: TRBD2
clone size: NA
J gene: TRBJ2-3
V gene: TRBV9

CDR3 DNA: TGTGCCAGCAGCTCTGGACTAGCGGGAGGAGGGGACAATGAGCAGTTCTTC
CDR3 protein: CASSSGLAGGGDNEQFF
D gene: TRBD2
clone size: few
J gene: TRBJ2-1
V gene: TRBV7-9

CDR3 DNA: TGTGCCAGCAGCTCATTTCAGGGCTACAATGAGCAGTTCTTC
CDR3 protein: CASSSFQGYNEQFF
D gene: NA
clone size: NA
J gene: TRBJ2-1
V gene: TRBV7-4

CDR3 DNA: TGTGCCAGCAGTTTAATCGGCGGCAGAAAAAGCACAGATACGCAGTATTTT
CDR3 protein: CASSLIGGRKSTDTQYF
D gene: NA
clone size: NA
J gene: TRBJ2-3
V gene: TRBV27

CDR3 DNA: TGCAGCGCTACTCTAAACAGGGTTGCGGCTTTCTTT
CDR3 protein: CSATLNRVAAFF
D gene: NA
clone size: once
J gene: TRBJ1-1
V gene: TRBV29-1

CDR3 DNA: TGTGCCAGCAGTTCGAATGCAGGGAACTACGAGCAGTACTTC
CDR3 protein: CASSSNAGNYEQYF
D gene: NA
clone size: NA
J gene: TRBJ2-7
V gene: TRBV6-5

CDR3 DNA: TGCGCCAGCAGCTTGGTGGGACTAGCGGGTGGATTCGCTGGTGAGCAGTTCTTC
CDR3 protein: CASSLVGLAGGFAGEQFF
D gene: TRBD2
clone size: NA
J gene: TRBJ2-1
V gene: TRBV5-1

CDR3 DNA: TGCGCCAGCAACACTCAGCCGGTGGGCGGGATCCGGTACAATGAGCAGTTCTTC
CDR3 protein: CASNTQPVGGIRYNEQFF
D gene: NA
clone size: NA
J gene: TRBJ2-1
V gene: TRBV4-3

CDR3 DNA: TGTGCCAGCAGTGGAGTGGACAGGGGGCCAACCCAAGAGACCCAGTACTTC
CDR3 protein: CASSGVDRGPTQETQYF
D gene: TRBD1
clone size: few
J gene: TRBJ2-5
V gene: TRBV25-1

CDR3 DNA: TGTGCCAGCAGCCCATCAGGACTAGCGGGAGGGCTCTACGAGCAGTACTTC
CDR3 protein: CASSPSGLAGGLYEQYF
D gene: TRBD2
clone size: NA
J gene: TRBJ2-7
V gene: TRBV13

CDR3 DNA: TGTGCCAGTAGTATTATGGCGGATAGAGGTTGGCTGTTTTTT
CDR3 protein: CASSIMADRGWLFF
D gene: NA
clone size: NA
J gene: TRBJ2-2
V gene: TRBV19

CDR3 DNA: TGTGCCAGCAGCTTGGCAGACACATCGTACGAGCAGTACTTC
CDR3 protein: CASSLADTSYEQYF
D gene: NA
clone size: NA
J gene: TRBJ2-7
V gene: TRBV5-6

CDR3 DNA: TGTGCCTGGAGGAAAGCGGGGCATAACTACAATGAGCAGTTCTTC
CDR3 protein: CAWRKAGHNYNEQFF
D gene: TRBD2
clone size: NA
J gene: TRBJ2-1
V gene: TRBV30

CDR3 DNA: TGTGCCAGCAGCGCGAGGGAGGCACCTTACGAGCAGTACTTC
CDR3 protein: CASSAREAPYEQYF
D gene: NA
clone size: NA
J gene: TRBJ2-7
V gene: TRBV11-1

CDR3 DNA: TGTGCCAGCAGCTTTCAGGGACTAGCAGGCACAGATACGCAGTATTTT
CDR3 protein: CASSFQGLAGTDTQYF
D gene: TRBD2
clone size: NA
J gene: TRBJ2-3
V gene: TRBV5-6

CDR3 DNA: TGTGCCAGCAGCGTCTCTAGCGGGGCCCAAGAGACCCAGTACTTC
CDR3 protein: CASSVSSGAQETQYF
D gene: TRBD2
clone size: NA
J gene: TRBJ2-5
V gene: TRBV9

CDR3 DNA: TGTGCCAGCAGTAATGGGCACGACGAGCAGTACTTC
CDR3 protein: CASSNGHDEQYF
D gene: NA
clone size: NA
J gene: TRBJ2-7
V gene: TRBV6-5

CDR3 DNA: TGTGCCAGCAGGACTAGCCATCCCTACGAGCAGTACTTC
CDR3 protein: CASRTSHPYEQYF
D gene: TRBD2
clone size: NA
J gene: TRBJ2-7
V gene: TRBV2

CDR3 DNA: TGTGCCAGCAGCGGGACAGGGAGGTACACTGAAGCTTTCTTT
CDR3 protein: CASSGTGRYTEAFF
D gene: TRBD1
clone size: NA
J gene: TRBJ1-1
V gene: TRBV6-1

CDR3 DNA: TGTGCCAGCAGCCAATCCAAGACTAGCCGTAATGAGCAGTTCTTC
CDR3 protein: CASSQSKTSRNEQFF
D gene: TRBD2
clone size: once
J gene: TRBJ2-1
V gene: TRBV4-2

CDR3 DNA: TGTGCCAGCAGTTTACAAGGGACTGGCACAGATACGCAGTATTTT
CDR3 protein: CASSLQGTGTDTQYF
D gene: NA
clone size: NA
J gene: TRBJ2-3
V gene: TRBV28

CDR3 DNA: TGTGCCAGCTCACCAGGACTAGCTATCTACGAGCAGTACTTC
CDR3 protein: CASSPGLAIYEQYF
D gene: TRBD2
clone size: NA
J gene: TRBJ2-7
V gene: TRBV18